This T cell receptor beta chain was found in a study of shared clonotypes between healthy human individuals. The CDR3 is 16 residues long. After removal of 0 bases from V and 3 bases from J, the junction contained 4 bases not matched to a gene. CDR1 and CDR2 (germline): SGHVS, FNYEAQ. Naive CD8 cells, CD45RO-negative and positively selected for CCR7, excluded terminally differentiated effector memory CD45RA+ cells. Assay: immunoSEQ multiplex PCR; the TCRdb copy retains only in-frame clones and omits some. The sample lists hundreds of thousands of clones; approximately 95% were seen once. Sequencing input: naive CD8+ T cells sorted from blood. This TCR came from a woman under 40 in good health. The chain combines TRBV7-6 with TRBJ2-1, with TRBD2 identical over 8 bases. CDR3 region: CASSLAGAGDYNEQFF. Written as DNA, the CDR3 is TGTGCCAGCAGCTTAGCGGGAGCGGGGGACTACAATGAGCAGTTCTTC.